The 5 T cell receptor beta chains listed next were all sequenced from one sample in a study of blood T cell repertoires in COVID-19. Only in-frame clones appear in the TCRdb table, and some are missing; sequencing was by immunoSEQ multiplex PCR. Of over 45,000 clones listed, approximately 84% are singletons. The sample comprised peripheral blood. Receptor source: a man aged 65 to 79 with active COVID-19.

V is TRBV7-3 and J is TRBJ2-5, with a weak D call TRBD2 (6 bases). The V end was cut by 0 bases, the J end by 1 base, with 24 bases between. This CDR3 spans 20 amino acids. The germline CDR1 and CDR2 sequences are SGHTA and FQGTGA. The CDR3: CASSLTPRLVWDSAQETQYF. CDR3 sequence (DNA): TGTGCCAGCAGCTTAACCCCCCGACTAGTATGGGATTCGGCCCAAGAGACCCAGTACTTC.

About this clone itself: Mismatch with germline at one junction end may stem from a read error. Additional DNA sequences in this sample encode the identical CDR3. The chain joins TRBV19 to TRBJ2-1; 9 nucleotides match TRBD2. CDR1 is LNHDA, CDR2 SQIVND, per germline (reference sequence). The CDR3 is 15 residues long. The CDR3 spells CASSSRLAVYNEQFF. As DNA, the CDR3 is TGTGCCAGTAGTTCCCGACTAGCGGTGTACAATGAACAGTTCTTC.

This chain uses TRBV10-3 with TRBJ1-5; D is unclear. Trimming stripped 4 bases from V and 4 bases from J, with 11 bases between. CDR1 is ENHRY, CDR2 SYGVKD, per germline. The CDR3 extends over 14 amino acids. DNA of the CDR3: TGTGCCATCAGTGTCGGGCAGCGGAATCAGCCCCAGCATTTT. This sequence encodes CAISVGQRNQPQHF.

This clone has only a few counts. The chain combines TRBV7-8 with TRBJ1-1; no clear D gene. Germline lookup yields CDR1 SGHVS and CDR2 FQNEAQ. V lost 2 bases and J 0 bases, leaving 16 bases between the germline ends. The CDR3 runs 17 residues. For the CDR3, the DNA is TGTGCCAGCAGCTTAAAAGGGAGGGAGCGGATGAACACTGAAGCTTTCTTT. The encoded protein is CASSLKGRERMNTEAFF. Full variable domain (missing parts from reference TRBV7-8 and TRBJ1-1): GAGVSQSPRYKVAKRGQDVALRCDPISGHVSLFWYQQALGQGPEFLTYFQNEAQLDKSGLPSDRFFAERPEGSVSTLKIQRTQQEDSAVYLCASSLKGRERMNTEAFFGQGTRLTVV.

This chain connects TRBV7-9 to TRBJ2-2, with TRBD2 as a possible D gene (5 bases). Trimming removed 3 bases at V and 9 bases at J, with 8 bases between. The CDR3 is made up of 12 amino acids. The germline CDR1 and CDR2 sequences are SEHNR and FQNEAQ (reference sequence). The CDR3 region is CASSLDFRELFF. CDR3 nucleotides: TGTGCCAGCAGCTTGGACTTCCGGGAGCTGTTTTTT.